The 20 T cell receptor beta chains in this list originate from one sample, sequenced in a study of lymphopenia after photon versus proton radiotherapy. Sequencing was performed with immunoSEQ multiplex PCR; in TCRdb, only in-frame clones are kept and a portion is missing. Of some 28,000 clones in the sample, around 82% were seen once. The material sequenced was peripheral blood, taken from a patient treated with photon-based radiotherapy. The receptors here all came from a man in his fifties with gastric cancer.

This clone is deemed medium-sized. Here the CDR3 reads CASRSFGRANEQYV. The CDR3 coding sequence is TGTGCAAGTCGCTCCTTCGGCCGGGCGAACGAGCAGTACGTC. V and J are TRBV12-2 and TRBJ2-7. TRBV12-2 is a known pseudogene. The CDR3 is made up of 14 amino acids.

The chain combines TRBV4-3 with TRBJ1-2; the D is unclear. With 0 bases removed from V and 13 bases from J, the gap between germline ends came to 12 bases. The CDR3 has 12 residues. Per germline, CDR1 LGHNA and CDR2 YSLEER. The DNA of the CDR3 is TGCGCCAGCAGCCAAGATCGCCTAAGAAGCACCTTC. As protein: CASSQDRLRSTF.

The CDR3 is CASLGGRGNTGELFF. In DNA form, the CDR3 reads TGTGCCAGCCTCGGAGGACGCGGGAACACCGGGGAGCTGTTTTTT. The chain uses TRBV2 and TRBJ2-2, with D maybe TRBD2 (5 bases). Trimming left V 8 bases short and J 1 base short, with 14 bases between. The CDR3 consists of 15 residues. CDR1 and CDR2 from the germline V gene are SNHLY and FYNNEI.

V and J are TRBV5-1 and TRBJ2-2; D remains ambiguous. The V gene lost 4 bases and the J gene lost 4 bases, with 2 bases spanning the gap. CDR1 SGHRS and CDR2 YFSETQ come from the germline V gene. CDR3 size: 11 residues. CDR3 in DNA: TGCGCCAGCAGCAGCACCGGGGAGCTGTTTTTT. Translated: CASSSTGELFF. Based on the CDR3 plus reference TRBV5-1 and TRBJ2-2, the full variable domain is KAGVTQTPRYLIKTRGQQVTLSCSPISGHRSVSWYQQTPGQGLQFLFEYFSETQRNKGNFPGRFSGRQFSNSRSEMNVSTLELGDSALYLCASSSTGELFFGEGSRLTVL.

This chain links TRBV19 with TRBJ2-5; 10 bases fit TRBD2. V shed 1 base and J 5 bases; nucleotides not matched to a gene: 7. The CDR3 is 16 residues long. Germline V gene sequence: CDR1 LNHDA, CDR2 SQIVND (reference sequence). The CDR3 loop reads CASSIGAGGTRETQYF. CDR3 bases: TGTGCCAGTAGTATAGGAGCGGGGGGGACACGGGAGACCCAGTACTTC.

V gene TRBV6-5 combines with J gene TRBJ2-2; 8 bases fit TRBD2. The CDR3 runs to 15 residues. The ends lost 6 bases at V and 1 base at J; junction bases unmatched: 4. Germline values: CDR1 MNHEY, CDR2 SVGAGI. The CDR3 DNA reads TGTGCCAGCAGGGCGGGACTAGGGAACACCGGGGAGCTGTTTTTT. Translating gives CASRAGLGNTGELFF.

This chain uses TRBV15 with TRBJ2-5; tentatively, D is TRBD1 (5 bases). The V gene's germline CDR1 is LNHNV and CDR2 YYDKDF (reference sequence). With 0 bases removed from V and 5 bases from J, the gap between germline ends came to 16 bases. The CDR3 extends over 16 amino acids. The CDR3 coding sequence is TGTGCCACCAGCAGAGATCACCCAGGGTCGGTGGAGACCCAGTACTTC. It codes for CATSRDHPGSVETQYF.

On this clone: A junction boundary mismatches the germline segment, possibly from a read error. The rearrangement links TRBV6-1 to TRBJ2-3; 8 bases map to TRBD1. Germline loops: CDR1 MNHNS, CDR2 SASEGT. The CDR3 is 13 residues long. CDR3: CASSGIPGQGCLF. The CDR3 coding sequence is TGTGCCAGCAGTGGTATTCCCGGACAGGGATGCCTTTTT.

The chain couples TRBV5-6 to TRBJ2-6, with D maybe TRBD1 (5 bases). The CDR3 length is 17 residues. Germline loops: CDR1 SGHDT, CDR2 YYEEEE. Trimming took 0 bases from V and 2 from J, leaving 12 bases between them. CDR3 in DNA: TGTGCCAGCAGCTTGGGAGTCAGGGTAACTGGGGCCAACGTCCTGACTTTC. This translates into CASSLGVRVTGANVLTF.

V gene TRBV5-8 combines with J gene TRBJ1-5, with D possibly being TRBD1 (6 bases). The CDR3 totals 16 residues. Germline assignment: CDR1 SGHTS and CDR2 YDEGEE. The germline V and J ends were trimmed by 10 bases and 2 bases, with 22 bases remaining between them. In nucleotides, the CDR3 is TGTGCCGGGGGTGAGGGACATTCTTTCGGCAATCAGCCCCAGCATTTT. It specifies CAGGEGHSFGNQPQHF.

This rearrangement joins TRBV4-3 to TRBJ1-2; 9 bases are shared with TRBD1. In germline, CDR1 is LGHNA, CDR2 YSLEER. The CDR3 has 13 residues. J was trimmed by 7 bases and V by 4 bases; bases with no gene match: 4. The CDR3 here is CASSRDRGGGYTF. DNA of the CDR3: TGCGCCAGCAGCCGCGACAGGGGGGGTGGCTACACCTTC.

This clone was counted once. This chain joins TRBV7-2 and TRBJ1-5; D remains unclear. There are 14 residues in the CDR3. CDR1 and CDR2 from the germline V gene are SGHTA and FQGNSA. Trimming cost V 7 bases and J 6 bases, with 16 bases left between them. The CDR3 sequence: CASKSPTPGQPQHF. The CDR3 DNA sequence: TGTGCCAGCAAAAGTCCGACGCCAGGTCAGCCCCAGCATTTT.

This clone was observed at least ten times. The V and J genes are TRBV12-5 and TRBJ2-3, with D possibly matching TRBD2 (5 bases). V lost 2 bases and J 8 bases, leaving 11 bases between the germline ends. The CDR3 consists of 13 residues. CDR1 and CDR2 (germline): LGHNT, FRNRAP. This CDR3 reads CASGLSPGSTQYF. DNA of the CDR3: TGTGCTAGTGGTTTGTCGCCGGGAAGTACGCAGTATTTT.

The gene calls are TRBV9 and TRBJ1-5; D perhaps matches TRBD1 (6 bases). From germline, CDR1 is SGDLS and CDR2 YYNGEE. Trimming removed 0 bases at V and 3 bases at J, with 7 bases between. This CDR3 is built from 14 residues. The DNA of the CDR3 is TGTGCCAGCAGCGTAGGGGACAACAATCAGCCCCAGCATTTT. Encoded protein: CASSVGDNNQPQHF.

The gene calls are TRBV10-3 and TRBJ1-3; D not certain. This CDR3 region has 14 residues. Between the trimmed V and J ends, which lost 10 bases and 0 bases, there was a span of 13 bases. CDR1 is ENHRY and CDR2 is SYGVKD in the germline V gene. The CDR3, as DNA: TGTGCCACCCGAACCGACAACTCTGGAAACACCATATATTTT. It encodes CATRTDNSGNTIYF.

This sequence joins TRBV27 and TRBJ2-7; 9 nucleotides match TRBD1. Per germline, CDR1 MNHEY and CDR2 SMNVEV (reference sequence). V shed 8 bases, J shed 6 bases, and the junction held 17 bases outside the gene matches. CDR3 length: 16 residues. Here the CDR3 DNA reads TGTGCCAGCTACGCCTGGGGACAGGGAATATCGAGCGAGCAGTACTTC. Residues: CASYAWGQGISSEQYF.

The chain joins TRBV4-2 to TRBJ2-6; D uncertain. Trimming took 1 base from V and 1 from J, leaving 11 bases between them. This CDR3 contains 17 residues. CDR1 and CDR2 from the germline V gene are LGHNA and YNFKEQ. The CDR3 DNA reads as TGTGCCAGCAGCCAAGCCGGGTCACTTTCTGGGGCCAACGTCCTGACTTTC. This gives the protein CASSQAGSLSGANVLTF.

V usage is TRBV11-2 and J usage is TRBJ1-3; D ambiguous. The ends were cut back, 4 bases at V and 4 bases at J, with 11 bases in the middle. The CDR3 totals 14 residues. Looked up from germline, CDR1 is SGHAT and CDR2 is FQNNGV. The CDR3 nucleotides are TGTGCCAGCAGCTATGACCAAGTAGGAAACACCATATATTTT. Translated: CASSYDQVGNTIYF.

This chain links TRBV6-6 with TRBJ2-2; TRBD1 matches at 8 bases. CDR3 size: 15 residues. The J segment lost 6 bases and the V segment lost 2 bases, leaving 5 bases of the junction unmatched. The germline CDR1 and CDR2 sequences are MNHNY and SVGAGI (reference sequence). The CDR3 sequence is CASSYEGQVAGELFF. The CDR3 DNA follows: TGTGCCAGCAGTTACGAGGGACAGGTGGCCGGGGAGCTGTTTTTT.

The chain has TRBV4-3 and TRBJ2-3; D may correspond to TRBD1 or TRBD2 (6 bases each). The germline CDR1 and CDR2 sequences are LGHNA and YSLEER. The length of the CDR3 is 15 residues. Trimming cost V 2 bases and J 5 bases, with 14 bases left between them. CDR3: CASSQKRGVVDTQYF. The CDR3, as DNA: TGCGCCAGCAGCCAAAAGAGGGGGGTGGTAGATACGCAGTATTTT.